The 28 T cell receptor beta chains given below trace back to one sample, sequenced in a study of blood T cells in healthy people across ages. Then a second PCR, running roughly 7 to 11 cycles, was carried out with a sample-barcoded 5' primer and a J-beta primer mix. A single record per CDR3 protein comes from TCRdb applying MiXCR to the 5' RACE reads. The table lists some 730,000 distinct CDR3 sequences, 20% to 25% of them singletons. Sequences were obtained from blood. All receptors derive from a man aged 70 or older in good health.

This clonotype was found once. The CDR3 does not close with the conserved phenylalanine or tryptophan, likely indicating a read error. The DNA is omitted, as the CDR3 cannot be located on it reliably, and the CDR3 follows TCRdb's listing. This rearrangement joins TRBV20-1 to TRBJ2-5; the table's D call, TRBD2, has no DNA check behind it. Germline V lookup: CDR1 DFQATT, CDR2 SNEGSKA (reference sequence). The CDR3 is 12 residues long, counting both termini. CDR3 sequence: CSARAGTSGPTY.

The CDR3 sequence is CASSSTGFGYTF. The CDR3 nucleotides read TGTGCCAGCAGTTCGACAGGGTTTGGCTACACCTTC. The chain is built from TRBV28 and TRBJ1-2; 7 nucleotides agree with TRBD1. This CDR3 contains 12 residues. CDR1 MDHEN and CDR2 SYDVKM come from the germline V gene. V shed 4 bases, J shed 7 bases, and the junction held 3 bases outside the gene matches.

The chain is built from TRBV29-1 and TRBJ2-2, with D perhaps matching TRBD1 (5 bases). The CDR3 covers 14 residues. CDR1 is SQVTM and CDR2 is ANQGSEA in the germline V gene. V dropped 4 bases and J dropped 3 bases, with 12 bases sitting between them. Here the CDR3 DNA reads TGCAGCGTTGGACAGCTTTACGACACCGGGGAGCTGTTTTTT. This encodes CSVGQLYDTGELFF.

The genes are TRBV20-1 and TRBJ2-7, with TRBD2 matching over 7 bases. V lost 8 bases and J lost 1; bases outside the gene matches: 14. The CDR3 covers 15 residues. The germline V gene has CDR1 DFQATT and CDR2 SNEGSKA (reference sequence). CDR3 nucleotides: TGCAGTCTATTAGTACCGGGACTACCTTCCTACGAGCAGTACTTC. Amino acids: CSLLVPGLPSYEQYF.

CDR3 residues: CASSLLKGPEETQYF. CDR3 nucleotide sequence: TGCGCCAGCAGCTTGTTGAAGGGGCCCGAAGAGACCCAGTACTTC. The rearrangement links TRBV5-1 to TRBJ2-5, with D possibly being TRBD1 (5 bases). CDR3 length equals 15 residues. Trimming shortened V by 1 base and J by 3 bases, and 13 bases separated the two germline ends. CDR1 is SGHRS, CDR2 YFSETQ, per germline.

This chain joins TRBV15 and TRBJ2-6; D is uncertain. V was clipped by 6 bases and J by 0 bases, with 3 bases between them. The germline gives CDR1 LNHNV, CDR2 YYDKDF (reference sequence). The CDR3 consists of 13 residues. The chain's CDR3 is CATRYSGANVLTF. The CDR3 region has the DNA TGTGCCACCAGGTACTCTGGGGCCAACGTCCTGACTTTC.

In this sample, this clonotype turned up a few times. The junction departs from the called germline gene at one end, perhaps through a read error. The chain uses TRBV7-2 and TRBJ1-4; perhaps TRBD1 as D (5 bases). Looked up from germline, CDR1 is SGHTA and CDR2 is FQGNSA. The CDR3 totals 16 residues. CDR3 nucleotide sequence: TGTGCCAGCAGCTTAGATGGGGCCGTAACTAATGAAGAACTGTTTTTT. Protein product: CASSLDGAVTNEELFF.

This clonotype was counted between two and nine times. J is TRBJ2-1 and V is TRBV7-9; D is possibly TRBD1 or TRBD2 (6 bases each). The J call may be mistaken, given a closer DNA end match to TRBJ2-7. The CDR3 consists of 14 residues. CDR1 is SEHNR and CDR2 is FQNEAQ in the germline V gene (reference sequence). The CDR3 region has the DNA TGTGCCAGCAACCAAGGGGGGTCGTCCTACGAGCAGTACTTC. Its translation: CASNQGGSSYEQYF.

This sequence joins TRBV6-6 and TRBJ1-1, with no clear D. V gave up 2 bases and J gave up 5 bases, with 6 bases separating them. The CDR3 is 12 residues long. Germline V CDR1 and CDR2: MNHNY, SVGAGI (reference sequence). The DNA of the CDR3 is TGTGCCAGCAGTTACACGGGAACTGAAGCTTTCTTT. Protein sequence: CASSYTGTEAFF.

This clonotype was found a few times. The chain is built from TRBV7-2 and TRBJ2-3; no clear D gene. The CDR3 spans 16 residues. Germline CDR1 and CDR2: SGHTA and FQGNSA. V was clipped by 5 bases and J by 5 bases, with 20 bases between them. The CDR3 sequence: CASSPTDRRRRDTQYF. In DNA form, the CDR3 reads TGTGCCAGCAGCCCCACGGACCGTAGACGCCGAGATACGCAGTATTTT. The full variable domain, in which reference TRBV7-2 and TRBJ2-3 provide the parts outside the CDR3, is GAGVSQSPSNKVTEKGKDVELRCDPISGHTALYWYRQSLGQGLEFLIYFQGNSAPDKSGLPSDRFSAERTGGSVSTLTIQRTQQEDSAVYLCASSPTDRRRRDTQYFGPGTRLTVL.

This rearrangement joins TRBV20-1 to TRBJ1-2; the D gene is possibly TRBD1 (6 bases). This CDR3 region has 13 residues. The V and J ends lost 4 bases and 0 bases respectively, with 9 bases between them. Germline CDR1 is DFQATT and CDR2 is SNEGSKA (reference sequence). CDR3 protein: CSANTGPNYGYTF. The CDR3 nucleotides are TGCAGTGCTAATACAGGGCCTAACTATGGCTACACCTTC.

This clonotype was detected a few times. The V and J genes are TRBV12-3 or TRBV12-4 and TRBJ2-3, with TRBD2 identical over 7 bases. Unmatched junction bases numbered 21, after V lost 6 bases and J lost 0 bases. CDR3 length: 20 amino acids. The chain's CDR3 is CASSPPGPLAESPSTDTQYF. As DNA, the CDR3 is TGTGCCAGCAGCCCCCCTGGGCCCCTAGCGGAAAGCCCTAGCACAGATACGCAGTATTTT.

This clonotype has just a few counts. The rearrangement uses TRBV25-1 and TRBJ2-1, with D hard to call. Germline values: CDR1 MGHDK, CDR2 SYGVNS. The V end was cut by 7 bases, the J end by 6 bases, with 16 bases between. This CDR3 comprises 14 residues. Here the CDR3 reads CASKQSEDANEQFF. DNA of the CDR3: TGTGCCAGCAAACAGTCAGAGGATGCCAATGAGCAGTTCTTC.

V usage is TRBV7-9 and J usage is TRBJ2-7, with D uncertain. The germline gives CDR1 SEHNR, CDR2 FQNEAQ (reference sequence). The CDR3 length is 15 residues. Trimming shortened V by 5 bases and J by 0 bases, and 14 bases separated the two germline ends. The CDR3 loop reads CASSPLNGNSYEQYF. CDR3 DNA sequence: TGTGCCAGCAGCCCCCTCAATGGAAACTCCTACGAGCAGTACTTC.

This rearrangement joins TRBV18 to TRBJ1-5, with 9 bases that match TRBD1. V shed 5 bases, J shed 6 bases, and the junction held 11 bases outside the gene matches. CDR1 KGHSH and CDR2 LQKENI come from the germline V gene. The CDR3 covers 16 residues. The CDR3 DNA follows: TGTGCCAGCTCATCTTTTAGGACAGGGGACGGTCAGCCCCAGCATTTT. Translated: CASSSFRTGDGQPQHF.

This clonotype was observed a handful of times. The rearrangement links TRBV29-1 to TRBJ1-5; D perhaps matches TRBD1 (6 bases). The CDR3 loop spans 17 amino acids. Germline loops: CDR1 SQVTM, CDR2 ANQGSEA. V was clipped by 4 bases and J by 2 bases, with 21 bases between them. In DNA form, the CDR3 reads TGCAGCGTTGGCGACCTGACAGGTCTATTTGGCAATCAGCCCCAGCATTTT. Translating gives CSVGDLTGLFGNQPQHF.

The V and J genes are TRBV12-5 and TRBJ2-1, with 9 bases that match TRBD1. Germline assignment: CDR1 LGHNT and CDR2 FRNRAP. Trimming cost V 5 bases and J 5 bases; bases outside gene matches: 7. This CDR3 is 15 amino acids long. The CDR3 reads CASGPGQGFHNEQFF. CDR3 coding DNA: TGTGCTAGTGGTCCAGGACAGGGGTTCCACAATGAGCAGTTCTTC.

The CDR3 DNA reads TGTGCCAGCAGCCAAGAGGTGACTAGCGAGACAGATACGCAGTATTTT. Amino acid sequence: CASSQEVTSETDTQYF. This sequence joins TRBV4-2 and TRBJ2-3, with 8 bases fitting TRBD2. CDR1 is LGHNA and CDR2 is YNFKEQ in the germline V gene. The CDR3 has 16 residues. The V segment lost 0 bases and the J segment 3 bases; nucleotides outside the gene matches: 5.

This clonotype was seen a handful of times. This chain joins TRBV28 and TRBJ2-5; TRBD2 might be the D (5 bases). Trimming left V 2 bases short and J 7 bases short, with 8 bases between. The CDR3 has 12 residues. In germline, CDR1 is MDHEN, CDR2 SYDVKM. The CDR3: CASSLRGGTQYF. The CDR3, as DNA: TGTGCCAGCAGTTTACGGGGTGGGACCCAGTACTTC.

In its sample, this clonotype was seen many times. V gene TRBV2 combines with J gene TRBJ2-4; D is unresolved. V shed 3 bases and J shed 7 bases, with 13 bases lying between them. CDR1 and CDR2 (germline): SNHLY, FYNNEI. The CDR3 consists of 14 residues. CDR3: CASSDPGLRNIQYF. The CDR3 region has the DNA TGTGCCAGCAGTGACCCGGGCCTGCGGAACATTCAGTACTTC.

This CDR3 is CASSLQGARYNEQFF. DNA for the CDR3: TGTGCCAGCAGTTTACAGGGGGCTCGCTACAATGAGCAGTTCTTC. The chain uses TRBV12-3 or TRBV12-4 and TRBJ2-1; 8 positions match TRBD1. This CDR3 is 15 amino acids long. J gave up 3 bases and V 2 bases, and 3 bases lay outside the gene matches.

This clonotype was observed once. Written as DNA, the CDR3 is TGTGCCAGCAGCTTAAGGGCAGATGGCTACACCTTC. Translated: CASSLRADGYTF. The chain combines TRBV7-9 with TRBJ1-2; D gene ambiguous. Trimming removed 2 bases at V and 6 bases at J, with 7 bases between. The CDR3 consists of 12 residues. In germline, CDR1 is SEHNR, CDR2 FQNEAQ (reference sequence).

V gene TRBV12-3 or TRBV12-4 combines with J gene TRBJ2-5; 7 bases are a match to TRBD2. V dropped 5 bases and J dropped 4; count of bases not matched to a gene: 7. The CDR3 is 14 amino acids. CDR3 loop: CASSPRDYSETQYF. As DNA, the CDR3 is TGTGCCAGCAGTCCCCGGGACTATTCAGAGACCCAGTACTTC.

In this sample, this clonotype turned up a few times. This sequence joins TRBV20-1 and TRBJ1-5; D gene ambiguous. CDR3 length: 15 residues. Between the trimmed V and J ends, which lost 6 bases and 3 bases, there was a span of 18 bases. Germline V CDR1 and CDR2: DFQATT, SNEGSKA (reference sequence). The DNA of the CDR3 is TGCAGTGCCCAAACGCCCCCTTTTTACAATCAGCCCCAGCATTTT. Translated, it gives CSAQTPPFYNQPQHF.

V usage is TRBV5-6 and J usage is TRBJ2-3; D is possibly TRBD2 (7 bases). Per germline, CDR1 SGHDT and CDR2 YYEEEE. The CDR3 length is 15 residues. Trimming left V 2 bases short and J 4 bases short, with 14 bases between. The CDR3 sequence: CASSFGGGASDTQYF. For the CDR3, the DNA is TGTGCCAGCAGCTTCGGAGGGGGGGCATCAGATACGCAGTATTTT. The whole variable domain, remainder taken from reference TRBV5-6 and TRBJ2-3, is DAGVTQSPTHLIKTRGQQVTLRCSPKSGHDTVSWYQQALGQGPQFIFQYYEEEERQRGNFPDRFSGHQFPNYSSELNVNALLLGDSALYLCASSFGGGASDTQYFGPGTRLTVL.

This clonotype appeared a few times. The J gene is TRBJ1-1, the V gene TRBV29-1, with TRBD1 as a possible D gene (5 bases). V was shortened by 4 bases and J by 5 bases, with 20 bases between the two germline ends. This CDR3 has 15 residues. Germline V gene data show CDR1 as SQVTM and CDR2 as ANQGSEA. The CDR3 spells CSVAQGSRVGTEAFF. The CDR3 DNA follows: TGCAGCGTTGCTCAGGGTTCTAGGGTGGGGACTGAAGCTTTCTTT. The full variable domain, rest sourced from reference TRBV29-1 and TRBJ1-1, is SAVISQKPSRDICQRGTSLTIQCQVDSQVTMMFWYRQQPGQSLTLIATANQGSEATYESGFVIDKFPISRPNLTFSTLTVSNMSPEDSSIYLCSVAQGSRVGTEAFFGQGTRLTVV.

This clonotype was observed at least ten times. The chain uses TRBV27 and TRBJ2-1; TRBD2 might be the D (6 bases). V dropped 3 bases and J dropped 9 bases, with 12 bases sitting between them. This CDR3 is 13 amino acids long. The germline gives CDR1 MNHEY, CDR2 SMNVEV (reference sequence). DNA for the CDR3: TGTGCCAGCAGTTTCCGGACTAACGGTGAGCAGTTCTTC. As protein: CASSFRTNGEQFF.

The chain recombines TRBV29-1 with TRBJ1-2; TRBD1 might be the D (5 bases). This CDR3 has 14 residues. The germline V and J ends were trimmed by 3 bases and 2 bases, with 13 bases remaining between them. The V gene's germline CDR1 is SQVTM and CDR2 ANQGSEA. The CDR3 is CSVDNRGGNYGYTF. Here the CDR3 DNA reads TGCAGCGTTGATAATAGGGGTGGCAACTATGGCTACACCTTC.